This T cell receptor beta chain is from a study of blood T cell repertoires in COVID-19. Study background: From T cells, B-cell-depleted T cells, or PBMCs came the material, which was cDNA or gDNA.

Grouping used clinical history reported by participants in a survey and questionnaire. The CDR3 runs to 15 residues. With V trimmed by 3 bases and J by 10 bases, 10 bases remained unmatched. Germline loops: CDR1 KGHSH, CDR2 LQKENI. Clones were sequenced by immunoSEQ multiplex PCR, and TCRdb holds only the in-frame ones, with some missing. Counted here are 300,000 to 500,000 clones, around 87% occurring once; the ten biggest clones make up over 0.9%. The TCR originated in a woman younger than 45 with acute COVID-19. Sequencing input: PBMCs or T cells enriched from blood (not recorded which). The chain uses TRBV18 and TRBJ2-1, with 9 bases lining up with TRBD2. The DNA of the CDR3 is TGTGCCAGCTCACCGGGGCTCCTAGCGGGGTTCGAGCAGTTCTTC. This codes for CASSPGLLAGFEQFF.